A selection of T cell receptor beta chains follows, all from one sample in a study of T cell changes during pregnancy in multiple sclerosis. Sequenced by immunoSEQ multiplex PCR; TCRdb stores in-frame clones only, minus some. The sample carries tens of thousands of clones, 90% recorded once. Source: CD4+ T cells from peripheral blood mononuclear cells, taken in the second trimester of pregnancy. The receptor source for this set is a female donor with multiple sclerosis, enrolled in a pregnancy study. Each CDR3 is given with its conserved first and last residue. The D gene is left open where the match is weak. Expanded clones get a size class; other rows say once, few or many, or leave the size out.

V gene,clone size,J gene,D gene,CDR3 DNA,CDR3 protein
TRBV19,-,TRBJ1-2,-,TGTGCCAGTAGTAGCGATGAAACGGGTTATGGCTACACCTTC,CASSSDETGYGYTF
TRBV4-1,few,TRBJ1-1,-,TGCGCCAGCAGCCAAGGAGACGGAAGGGGAGGAACTGAAGCTTTCTTT,CASSQGDGRGGTEAFF
TRBV30,-,TRBJ2-5,TRBD2,TGTGCCTGGAGTTTGCGGGAGGCCACAGGGCAGTACTTC,CAWSLREATGQYF
TRBV5-1,-,TRBJ2-2,TRBD1,TGCGCCAGCAGGTCAGGGGACAGGGGAGACACCGGGGAGCTGTTTTTT,CASRSGDRGDTGELFF
TRBV18,-,TRBJ1-1,-,TGTGCCAGCTCAAAATTAGCGGGGAACACTGAAGCTTTCTTT,CASSKLAGNTEAFF
TRBV5-1,-,TRBJ1-4,-,TGCGCCAGCAGCTTGGCCCTTGACAGGTCAGAAAAACTGTTTTTT,CASSLALDRSEKLFF
TRBV7-9,-,TRBJ1-4,-,TGTGCCAGCAGCCCTGACGGGAGTAATGAAAAACTGTTTTTT,CASSPDGSNEKLFF
TRBV7-3,-,TRBJ1-5,-,TGTGCCAGCAGCTTAGCCCTTAAGCGGGGACATAGCAATCAGCCCCAGCATTTT,CASSLALKRGHSNQPQHF
TRBV7-7,-,TRBJ1-1,-,TGTGCCAGCAGCTTGGCAGAAAACACTGAAGCTTTCTTT,CASSLAENTEAFF
TRBV30,-,TRBJ1-1,-,TGTGCCTGGGGAGGTGGGCGGGGGGTTCTCCTGAACACTGAAGCTTTCTTT,CAWGGGRGVLLNTEAFF
TRBV5-1,-,TRBJ2-5,-,TGCGCCAGCAGCCCGTTTGGGTTGAGGGAAGAGACCCAGTACTTC,CASSPFGLREETQYF
TRBV5-6,-,TRBJ1-2,TRBD1,TGTGCCAGCAGCTTGATAACAGGGGGCGCTGGCTATGGCTACACCTTC,CASSLITGGAGYGYTF
TRBV18,-,TRBJ1-6,TRBD1,TGTGCCAGCTCAGCGCTCGACAGGGTTAATAATTCACCCCTCCACTTT,CASSALDRVNNSPLHF
TRBV9,-,TRBJ1-2,TRBD1,TGTGCCAGCAGCGGAACAGGGGGGGAAGGCTATGGCTACACCTTC,CASSGTGGEGYGYTF
TRBV25-1,-,TRBJ1-6,-,TGTGCCAGCAGTGATTGGGAAGGGGATAATTCACCCCTCCACTTT,CASSDWEGDNSPLHF
TRBV20-1,-,TRBJ2-7,-,TGCAGTGCCTATTCTAGCGTCGAGCAGTACTTC,CSAYSSVEQYF
TRBV6-1,few,TRBJ2-7,TRBD2,TGTGCCAGCAGTCAACCGGGACTAGCGGGTTACGAGCAGTACTTC,CASSQPGLAGYEQYF
TRBV5-5,-,TRBJ2-5,-,TGTGCCAGCAGCCCCGAGGTGTACCAAGAGACCCAGTACTTC,CASSPEVYQETQYF
TRBV11-3,-,TRBJ2-1,TRBD2,TGTGCCAGCAGCACGGGACTAGCCTACAATGAGCAGTTCTTC,CASSTGLAYNEQFF
TRBV7-9,-,TRBJ1-5,-,TGTGCCAGCAGCTTAGGGCAAGGGGGAACTCAGCCCCAGCATTTT,CASSLGQGGTQPQHF
TRBV5-1,-,TRBJ2-7,TRBD2,TGCGCCAGCAGCTTGGAGCCGGGGAGGGGGCAGTACTTC,CASSLEPGRGQYF
TRBV9,-,TRBJ1-1,TRBD1,TGTGCCAGCAGCGGACAGGGAATGTCGGTCACTGAAGCTTTCTTT,CASSGQGMSVTEAFF
TRBV19,-,TRBJ1-1,TRBD1,TGTGCCAGTACAGACAGGGGGATGAACACTGAAGCTTTCTTT,CASTDRGMNTEAFF
TRBV19,-,TRBJ2-3,TRBD2,TGTGCCAGTAGTGGTTTACTAGCGGGAGACGATACGCAGTATTTT,CASSGLLAGDDTQYF
TRBV6-1,-,TRBJ1-2,TRBD1,TGTGCCAGCAGGGGACTGACAGGGGGCGATGATGGCTACACCTTC,CASRGLTGGDDGYTF